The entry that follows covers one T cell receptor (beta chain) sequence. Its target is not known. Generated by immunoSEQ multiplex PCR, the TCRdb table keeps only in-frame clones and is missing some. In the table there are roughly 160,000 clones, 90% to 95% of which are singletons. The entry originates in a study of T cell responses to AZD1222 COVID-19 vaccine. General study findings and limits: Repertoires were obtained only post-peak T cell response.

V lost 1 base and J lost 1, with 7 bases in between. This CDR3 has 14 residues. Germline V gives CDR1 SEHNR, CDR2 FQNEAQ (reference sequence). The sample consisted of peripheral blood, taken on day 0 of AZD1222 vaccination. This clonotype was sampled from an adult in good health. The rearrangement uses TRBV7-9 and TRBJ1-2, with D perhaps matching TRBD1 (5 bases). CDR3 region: CASSLGGSNYGYTF. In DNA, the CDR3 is TGTGCCAGCAGCTTAGGGGGCAGTAACTATGGCTACACCTTC.